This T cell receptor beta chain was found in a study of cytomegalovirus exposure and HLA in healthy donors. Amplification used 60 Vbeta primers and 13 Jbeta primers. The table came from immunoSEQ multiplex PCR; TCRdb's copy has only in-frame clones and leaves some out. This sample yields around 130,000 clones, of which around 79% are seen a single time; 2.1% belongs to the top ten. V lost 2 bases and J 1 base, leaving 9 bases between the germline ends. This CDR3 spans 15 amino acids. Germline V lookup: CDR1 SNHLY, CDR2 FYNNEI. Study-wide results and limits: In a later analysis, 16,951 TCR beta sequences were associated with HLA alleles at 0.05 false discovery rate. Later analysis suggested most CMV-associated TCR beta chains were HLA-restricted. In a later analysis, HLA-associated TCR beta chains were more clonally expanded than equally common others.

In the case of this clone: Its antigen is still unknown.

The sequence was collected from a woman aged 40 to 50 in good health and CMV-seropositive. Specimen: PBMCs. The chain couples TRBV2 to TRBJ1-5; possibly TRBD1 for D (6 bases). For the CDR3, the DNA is TGTGCCAGCAGTGAATTCGGGACAAGCAATCAGCCCCAGCATTTT. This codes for CASSEFGTSNQPQHF.